Listed below are T cell receptor beta chains from one sample, sequenced in a study of regulatory T cells in long-lasting Graves disease. TCRdb re-called the multiplex PCR reads through MiXCR, storing one row per CDR3 protein. The repertoire holds roughly 420,000 distinct CDR3 sequences, with 15% to 20% as singletons. These same records also appear under a second study, on T cells in Graves' hyperthyroidism and ophthalmopathy.

Material: peripheral blood mononuclear cells (PBMCs), obtained at new diagnosis, from a patient treated with antithyroid drugs. These receptors came from a woman younger than 30 with Graves disease. The CDR3 runs from the conserved cysteine through the conserved F or W. The D gene is left open where the match is weak. Expanded clones are given a class, and other clones once, few, many or no size at all.

abundance: many
d_gene: TRBD2
v_gene: TRBV12-3/TRBV12-4
j_gene: TRBJ2-1
CDR3nt: TGTGCCAGCAGCCAGGGACTAGCGGGAGGGAATGAGCAGTTCTTC
CDR3aa: CASSQGLAGGNEQFF

abundance: NA
d_gene: NA
v_gene: TRBV27
j_gene: TRBJ2-2
CDR3nt: TGTGCCAGCAGTTTTTCCTGGTCGAACACCGGGGAGCTGTTTTTT
CDR3aa: CASSFSWSNTGELFF

abundance: many
d_gene: NA
v_gene: TRBV30
j_gene: TRBJ2-1
CDR3nt: TGTGCCTGGAGTACAAGGAATGAGCAGTTCTTC
CDR3aa: CAWSTRNEQFF

abundance: NA
d_gene: NA
v_gene: TRBV7-3
j_gene: TRBJ2-1
CDR3nt: TGTGCCAGCAGCGATGGACGACCGGAGCAGTTCTTC
CDR3aa: CASSDGRPEQFF

abundance: NA
d_gene: TRBD2
v_gene: TRBV5-6
j_gene: TRBJ2-7
CDR3nt: TGTGCCAGCAGCTCGACTAGCGGGAGAGAGCAGTACTTC
CDR3aa: CASSSTSGREQYF

abundance: NA
d_gene: NA
v_gene: TRBV7-2
j_gene: TRBJ2-7
CDR3nt: TGTGCCAGCAGCTTAGTAGTCCAGGGTAGCTACGAGCAGTACTTC
CDR3aa: CASSLVVQGSYEQYF

abundance: many
d_gene: NA
v_gene: TRBV30
j_gene: TRBJ1-2
CDR3nt: TGTGCCTGGAGTGTATTAGGGACCTATGGCTACACCTTC
CDR3aa: CAWSVLGTYGYTF

abundance: few
d_gene: TRBD2
v_gene: TRBV10-1
j_gene: TRBJ2-7
CDR3nt: TGCGCCAGCAGTAGGGGACTAGGCCCCTACGAGCAGTACTTC
CDR3aa: CASSRGLGPYEQYF

abundance: NA
d_gene: NA
v_gene: TRBV9
j_gene: TRBJ2-7
CDR3nt: TGTGTCAGCAGCGTAAGTCAGGGGGGCTACGAGCAGTACTTC
CDR3aa: CVSSVSQGGYEQYF

abundance: few
d_gene: NA
v_gene: TRBV11-2
j_gene: TRBJ1-2
CDR3nt: TGTGCCGGCAGCTTAGAGGGGACACGGATCTATGGCTACACCTTC
CDR3aa: CAGSLEGTRIYGYTF

abundance: few
d_gene: NA
v_gene: TRBV25-1
j_gene: TRBJ1-6
CDR3nt: TGTGCCAGCAAAACAACAGGGAAGGATTCACCCCTCCACTTT
CDR3aa: CASKTTGKDSPLHF

abundance: few
d_gene: TRBD2
v_gene: TRBV20-1
j_gene: TRBJ2-1
CDR3nt: TGCAGTGCCCTGGGACTAGCGGACAACAATGAGCAGTTCTTC
CDR3aa: CSALGLADNNEQFF

abundance: few
d_gene: NA
v_gene: TRBV4-3
j_gene: TRBJ1-4
CDR3nt: TGCGCCAGCAGCCAGGACGAAAAACTGTTTTTT
CDR3aa: CASSQDEKLFF

abundance: many
d_gene: NA
v_gene: TRBV12-3/TRBV12-4
j_gene: TRBJ2-1
CDR3nt: TGTGCCAGCAGTTTTAAGCGGGCGAGCTCCTACAATGAGCAGTTCTTC
CDR3aa: CASSFKRASSYNEQFF

abundance: few
d_gene: NA
v_gene: TRBV4-3
j_gene: TRBJ2-2
CDR3nt: TGCGCCAGCAGCCGCGGTGGGGCCGGAGGGACCGGGGAGCTGTTTTTT
CDR3aa: CASSRGGAGGTGELFF

abundance: many
d_gene: NA
v_gene: TRBV4-1
j_gene: TRBJ2-1
CDR3nt: TGCGCCAGCAGCCAAGGGGGCGGATTGAGCTCCTACAATGAGCAGTTCTTC
CDR3aa: CASSQGGGLSSYNEQFF

abundance: few
d_gene: TRBD2
v_gene: TRBV7-6
j_gene: TRBJ2-7
CDR3nt: TGTGCCAGCAGCTTACGTCCAGCTAGCGGAGACGAGCAGTACTTC
CDR3aa: CASSLRPASGDEQYF

abundance: many
d_gene: NA
v_gene: TRBV30
j_gene: TRBJ2-7
CDR3nt: TGTGCCTGGAGTCCGCTATCCACCTACGAGCAGTACTTC
CDR3aa: CAWSPLSTYEQYF

abundance: many
d_gene: NA
v_gene: TRBV2
j_gene: TRBJ2-2
CDR3nt: TGTGCCAGCAGAGAAACACAGAACACCGGGGAGCTGTTTTTT
CDR3aa: CASRETQNTGELFF

abundance: many
d_gene: TRBD2
v_gene: TRBV7-9
j_gene: TRBJ2-1
CDR3nt: TGTGCCAGCAGCTTAGAGCGAGCGGGAGGCTGGGGGAATGAGCAGTTCTTC
CDR3aa: CASSLERAGGWGNEQFF

abundance: many
d_gene: NA
v_gene: TRBV12-3/TRBV12-4
j_gene: TRBJ1-1
CDR3nt: TGTGCCAGCAGTTACCCCTCCGGGGAAGCTTTCTTT
CDR3aa: CASSYPSGEAFF

abundance: many
d_gene: NA
v_gene: TRBV7-9
j_gene: TRBJ2-3
CDR3nt: TGTGCCAGCAGCCCATTAGCGGTCACAGATACGCAGTATTTT
CDR3aa: CASSPLAVTDTQYF

abundance: few
d_gene: TRBD1
v_gene: TRBV7-9
j_gene: TRBJ2-1
CDR3nt: TGTGCCAGCAGCTTTGAATCAACCGGGACAGGGGGCAAGAATGAGCAGTTCTTC
CDR3aa: CASSFESTGTGGKNEQFF

abundance: NA
d_gene: TRBD1
v_gene: TRBV12-3/TRBV12-4
j_gene: TRBJ1-2
CDR3nt: TGTGCCAGCAGCTTGACAGGGGCCTATGGCTACACCTTC
CDR3aa: CASSLTGAYGYTF

abundance: NA
d_gene: NA
v_gene: TRBV19
j_gene: TRBJ2-2
CDR3nt: TGTGCCAGTAGTACTACTCTCCTGACAATCGGGGAGCTGTTTTTT
CDR3aa: CASSTTLLTIGELFF

abundance: NA
d_gene: TRBD1
v_gene: TRBV19
j_gene: TRBJ2-1
CDR3nt: TGTGCCAGTAGTACCAGGGGGAGCAATGAGCAGTTCTTC
CDR3aa: CASSTRGSNEQFF

abundance: few
d_gene: NA
v_gene: TRBV12-3/TRBV12-4
j_gene: TRBJ2-3
CDR3nt: TGTGCCAGCAGCCTCCCCTTACGACTAGGGAGCACAGATACGCAGTATTTT
CDR3aa: CASSLPLRLGSTDTQYF

abundance: many
d_gene: TRBD1
v_gene: TRBV20-1
j_gene: TRBJ1-6
CDR3nt: TGCAGTGCTACAGGGGGCAATTCACCCCTCCACTTT
CDR3aa: CSATGGNSPLHF

abundance: few
d_gene: NA
v_gene: TRBV9
j_gene: TRBJ1-5
CDR3nt: TGTGCCAGCAGCGTAGAAGGAAACAATCAGCCCCAGCATTTT
CDR3aa: CASSVEGNNQPQHF

abundance: NA
d_gene: TRBD2
v_gene: TRBV4-3
j_gene: TRBJ2-7
CDR3nt: TGCGCCAGCAGCCAAGGCCCAGCGGGAGACCCCGAGCAGTACTTC
CDR3aa: CASSQGPAGDPEQYF

abundance: many
d_gene: TRBD1
v_gene: TRBV20-1
j_gene: TRBJ2-7
CDR3nt: TGCAGTGCTAATCCCGGGACAGGGATCTACGAGCAGTACTTC
CDR3aa: CSANPGTGIYEQYF

abundance: NA
d_gene: TRBD2
v_gene: TRBV14
j_gene: TRBJ2-3
CDR3nt: TGTGCCAGCAGCCAAGATGGAGGACTAGCGACAGATACGCAGTATTTT
CDR3aa: CASSQDGGLATDTQYF

abundance: few
d_gene: NA
v_gene: TRBV7-9
j_gene: TRBJ1-4
CDR3nt: TGTGCCAGCAGCCACGAAGAGACTGAAAAACTGTTTTTT
CDR3aa: CASSHEETEKLFF

abundance: many
d_gene: TRBD2
v_gene: TRBV7-2
j_gene: TRBJ2-3
CDR3nt: TGTGCCAGCAGCTTCGGACTAGCGACCACAGATACGCAGTATTTT
CDR3aa: CASSFGLATTDTQYF

abundance: few
d_gene: TRBD2
v_gene: TRBV19
j_gene: TRBJ2-5
CDR3nt: TGTGCCAGTAGTCCCCCCTCGGGGGAGGGCCAAGAGACCCAGTACTTC
CDR3aa: CASSPPSGEGQETQYF

abundance: NA
d_gene: NA
v_gene: TRBV28
j_gene: TRBJ1-1
CDR3nt: TGTGCCAGCAAGATATCAAACACTGAAGCTTTCTTT
CDR3aa: CASKISNTEAFF

abundance: NA
d_gene: NA
v_gene: TRBV15
j_gene: TRBJ2-7
CDR3nt: TGTGCCACCAGCAGATCCGACTACGAGCAGTACTTC
CDR3aa: CATSRSDYEQYF

abundance: NA
d_gene: NA
v_gene: TRBV5-4
j_gene: TRBJ2-1
CDR3nt: TGTGCCAGCAGCTGGCCCGGGACGGCCAGACTAAAGGAGCAGTTCTTC
CDR3aa: CASSWPGTARLKEQFF

abundance: many
d_gene: NA
v_gene: TRBV28
j_gene: TRBJ2-7
CDR3nt: TGTGCCAGTAAACAGGGTTCAGGGTCCTACGAGCAGTACTTC
CDR3aa: CASKQGSGSYEQYF

abundance: few
d_gene: NA
v_gene: TRBV7-2
j_gene: TRBJ1-4
CDR3nt: TGTGCCAGCAGCTTAACGGGATGGTCTAATGAAAAACTGTTTTTT
CDR3aa: CASSLTGWSNEKLFF

abundance: few
d_gene: NA
v_gene: TRBV18
j_gene: TRBJ2-5
CDR3nt: TGTGCCAGCTCACCACAAGGACAGAAAGAGACCCAGTACTTC
CDR3aa: CASSPQGQKETQYF

abundance: many
d_gene: NA
v_gene: TRBV7-2
j_gene: TRBJ2-3
CDR3nt: TGTGCCAGCAGCTGGGACCACACAGATACGCAGTATTTT
CDR3aa: CASSWDHTDTQYF

abundance: many
d_gene: NA
v_gene: TRBV28
j_gene: TRBJ2-6
CDR3nt: TGTGCCAGCAGTCCCCACCAGGGGTCGGGGGCCAACGTCCTGACTTTC
CDR3aa: CASSPHQGSGANVLTF

abundance: NA
d_gene: NA
v_gene: TRBV20-1
j_gene: TRBJ1-2
CDR3nt: TGCAGTGCTAGACAGACTAATAACTATGGCTACACCTTC
CDR3aa: CSARQTNNYGYTF

abundance: NA
d_gene: TRBD2
v_gene: TRBV11-1
j_gene: TRBJ2-6
CDR3nt: TGTGCCAGCACCAGAGCGGGAGTAACTGGGGCCAACGTCCTGACTTTC
CDR3aa: CASTRAGVTGANVLTF

abundance: many
d_gene: TRBD1
v_gene: TRBV28
j_gene: TRBJ2-7
CDR3nt: TGTGCCAGCACGGACAGGGGGCTGGGGGAGCAGTACTTC
CDR3aa: CASTDRGLGEQYF

abundance: NA
d_gene: TRBD1
v_gene: TRBV3-1
j_gene: TRBJ2-7
CDR3nt: TGTGCCAGCAGCCATCCCGGGACAGCGTACGAGCAGTACTTC
CDR3aa: CASSHPGTAYEQYF

abundance: few
d_gene: NA
v_gene: TRBV6-5
j_gene: TRBJ1-1
CDR3nt: TGTGCCAGCAGTTACGGGGCCGGGGGGAACACTGAAGCTTTCTTT
CDR3aa: CASSYGAGGNTEAFF

abundance: NA
d_gene: TRBD1
v_gene: TRBV5-6
j_gene: TRBJ1-3
CDR3nt: TGTGCCAGCAGCTGGACAGGCGGTGGAAACACCATATATTTT
CDR3aa: CASSWTGGGNTIYF

abundance: few
d_gene: NA
v_gene: TRBV5-1
j_gene: TRBJ2-3
CDR3nt: TGCGCCAGCAGCCTAAAGGCAGGGAACGAGGCGCAGTATTTT
CDR3aa: CASSLKAGNEAQYF

abundance: few
d_gene: NA
v_gene: TRBV19
j_gene: TRBJ2-5
CDR3nt: TGTGCCAGTAAGGGCGGCAGCGGGTTGGTTGGGACCCAGTACTTC
CDR3aa: CASKGGSGLVGTQYF

abundance: NA
d_gene: NA
v_gene: TRBV15
j_gene: TRBJ2-3
CDR3nt: TGTGCCACCAGCAGTAGGGGCGGCACAGATACGCAGTATTTT
CDR3aa: CATSSRGGTDTQYF

abundance: NA
d_gene: NA
v_gene: TRBV24-1
j_gene: TRBJ2-3
CDR3nt: TGTGCCACCAGTGATCGACTGATGGCAGATACGCAGTATTTT
CDR3aa: CATSDRLMADTQYF

abundance: NA
d_gene: TRBD1
v_gene: TRBV29-1
j_gene: TRBJ1-1
CDR3nt: TGCAGCGTTCGACAGGGAATTAACACTGAAGCTTTCTTT
CDR3aa: CSVRQGINTEAFF

abundance: many
d_gene: NA
v_gene: TRBV11-1
j_gene: TRBJ2-1
CDR3nt: TGTGCCAGCAGCTTACTTACTTCAAGCGAGAGTAGAGTTGGGTATGAGCAGTTCTTC
CDR3aa: CASSLLTSSESRVGYEQFF

abundance: many
d_gene: NA
v_gene: TRBV20-1
j_gene: TRBJ2-1
CDR3nt: TGCAGTGCTAGTAAAGGGTTCCAGCGGAATGAGCAGTTCTTC
CDR3aa: CSASKGFQRNEQFF

abundance: many
d_gene: TRBD2
v_gene: TRBV28
j_gene: TRBJ2-7
CDR3nt: TGTGCCAGCAGTAAGGGACTAGAATACGAGCAGTACTTC
CDR3aa: CASSKGLEYEQYF

abundance: NA
d_gene: NA
v_gene: TRBV14
j_gene: TRBJ2-5
CDR3nt: TGTGCCAGCAGCCAAGGACCCAACCAGGAGACCCAGTACTTC
CDR3aa: CASSQGPNQETQYF

abundance: few
d_gene: NA
v_gene: TRBV7-9
j_gene: TRBJ2-7
CDR3nt: TGTGCCAGCACCACACCGGGTCCTATATACGAGCAGTACTTC
CDR3aa: CASTTPGPIYEQYF

abundance: many
d_gene: NA
v_gene: TRBV7-2
j_gene: TRBJ1-1
CDR3nt: TGTGCCAGCAGCTGGGCCCGACCGGGGACGGAGGCTTTCTTT
CDR3aa: CASSWARPGTEAFF